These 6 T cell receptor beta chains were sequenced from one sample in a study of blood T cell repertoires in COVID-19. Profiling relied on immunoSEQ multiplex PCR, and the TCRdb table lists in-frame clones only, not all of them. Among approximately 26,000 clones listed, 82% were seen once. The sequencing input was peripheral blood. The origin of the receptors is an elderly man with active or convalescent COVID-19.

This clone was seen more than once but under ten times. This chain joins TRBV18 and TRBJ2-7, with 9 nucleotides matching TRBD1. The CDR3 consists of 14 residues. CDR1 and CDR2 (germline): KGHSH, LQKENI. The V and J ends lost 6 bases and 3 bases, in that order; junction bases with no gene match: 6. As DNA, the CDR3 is TGTGCCAGCTCCCTGGAGACAGGGGGCTACGAGCAGTACTTC. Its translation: CASSLETGGYEQYF. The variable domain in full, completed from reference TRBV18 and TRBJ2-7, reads NAGVMQNPRHLVRRRGQEARLRCSPMKGHSHVYWYRQLPEEGLKFMVYLQKENIIDESGMPKERFSAEFPKEGPSILRIQQVVRGDSAAYFCASSLETGGYEQYFGPGTRLTVT.

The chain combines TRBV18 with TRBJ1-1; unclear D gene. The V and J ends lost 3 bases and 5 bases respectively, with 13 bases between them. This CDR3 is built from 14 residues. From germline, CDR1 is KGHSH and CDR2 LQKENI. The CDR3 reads CASSPIQGGTEAFF. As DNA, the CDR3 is TGTGCCAGCTCACCCATCCAAGGAGGGACTGAAGCTTTCTTT. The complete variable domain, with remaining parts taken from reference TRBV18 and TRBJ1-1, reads NAGVMQNPRHLVRRRGQEARLRCSPMKGHSHVYWYRQLPEEGLKFMVYLQKENIIDESGMPKERFSAEFPKEGPSILRIQQVVRGDSAAYFCASSPIQGGTEAFFGQGTRLTVV.

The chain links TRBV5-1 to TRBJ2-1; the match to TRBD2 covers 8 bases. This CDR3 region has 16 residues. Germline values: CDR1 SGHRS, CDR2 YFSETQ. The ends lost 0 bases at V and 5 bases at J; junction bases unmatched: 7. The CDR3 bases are TGCGCCAGCAGCTTGGATCCCGGGAGGGTGGACAATGAGCAGTTCTTC. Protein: CASSLDPGRVDNEQFF.

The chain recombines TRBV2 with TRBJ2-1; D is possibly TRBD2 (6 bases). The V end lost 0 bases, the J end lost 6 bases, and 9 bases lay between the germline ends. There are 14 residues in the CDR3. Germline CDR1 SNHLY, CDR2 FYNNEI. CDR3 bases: TGTGCCAGCAGTGAAGCGACTAGGGCCAATGAGCAGTTCTTC. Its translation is CASSEATRANEQFF.

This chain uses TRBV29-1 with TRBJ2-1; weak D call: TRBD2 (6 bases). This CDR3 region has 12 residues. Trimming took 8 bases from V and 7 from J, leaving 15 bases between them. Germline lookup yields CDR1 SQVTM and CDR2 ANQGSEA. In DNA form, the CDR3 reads TGCAGCTCCCCGGAGGAGGGAAATGAGCAGTTCTTC. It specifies CSSPEEGNEQFF.

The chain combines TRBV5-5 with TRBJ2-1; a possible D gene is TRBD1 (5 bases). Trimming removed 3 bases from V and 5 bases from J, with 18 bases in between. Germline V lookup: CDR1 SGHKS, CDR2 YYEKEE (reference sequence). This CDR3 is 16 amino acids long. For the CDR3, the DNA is TGTGCCAGCAGCTGGGGCCCCTTGCGGATAAACAATGAGCAGTTCTTC. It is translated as CASSWGPLRINNEQFF.